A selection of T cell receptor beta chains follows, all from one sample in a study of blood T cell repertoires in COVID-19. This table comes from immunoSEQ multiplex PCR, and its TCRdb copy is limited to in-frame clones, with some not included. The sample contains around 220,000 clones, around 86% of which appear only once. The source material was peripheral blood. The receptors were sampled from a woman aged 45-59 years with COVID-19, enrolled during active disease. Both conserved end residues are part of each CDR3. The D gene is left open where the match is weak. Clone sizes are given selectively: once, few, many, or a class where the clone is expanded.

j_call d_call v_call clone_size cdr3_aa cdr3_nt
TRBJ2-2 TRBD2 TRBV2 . CASKGTSGAGELFF TGTGCCAGCAAAGGGACTAGCGGGGCCGGGGAGCTGTTTTTT
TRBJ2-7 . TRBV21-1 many CASSDNTDRDCYEQYF TGTGCCAGCAGCGACAACACCGACAGGGACTGTTACGAGCAGTACTTC
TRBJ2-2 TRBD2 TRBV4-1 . CASSLLAGGWNTGELFF TGCGCCAGCAGCCTTTTAGCGGGGGGGTGGAACACCGGGGAGCTGTTTTTT
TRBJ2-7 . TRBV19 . CASSPLRGLSSYEQYF TGTGCCAGTAGTCCCCTCAGGGGCCTCAGCTCCTACGAGCAGTACTTC
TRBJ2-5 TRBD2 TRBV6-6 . CASRVLRGGQETQYF TGTGCCAGCAGGGTTTTGCGGGGGGGGCAAGAGACCCAGTACTTC
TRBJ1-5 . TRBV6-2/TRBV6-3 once CASSSGLSSNQPQHF TGTGCCAGCAGTTCGGGACTGAGTAGCAATCAGCCCCAGCATTTT
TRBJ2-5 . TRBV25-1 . CATTSVRTQYF TGTGCCACCACCAGCGTGAGGACCCAGTACTTC
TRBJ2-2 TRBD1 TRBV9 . CASSVDRGLTGELFF TGTGCCAGCAGCGTAGATAGGGGGCTTACCGGGGAGCTGTTTTTT
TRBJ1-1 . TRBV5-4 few CASSLGARRASTEAFF TGTGCCAGCAGCTTGGGGGCCCGCAGGGCGAGCACTGAAGCTTTCTTT
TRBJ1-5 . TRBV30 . CAWDPQGNSNQPQHF TGTGCCTGGGACCCCCAGGGGAATAGCAATCAGCCCCAGCATTTT
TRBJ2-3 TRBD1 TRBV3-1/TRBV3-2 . CASTVSRDRVLGTDTQYF TGTGCCAGCACCGTCAGTCGGGACAGGGTTTTGGGCACAGATACGCAGTATTTT
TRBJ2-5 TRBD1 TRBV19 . CASSRGQAQETQYF TGTGCCAGTAGTAGGGGACAGGCACAAGAGACCCAGTACTTC
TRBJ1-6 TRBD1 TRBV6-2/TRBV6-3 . CASSPRTGTRSPLHF TGTGCCAGCAGCCCCAGGACAGGGACCAGATCACCCCTCCACTTT
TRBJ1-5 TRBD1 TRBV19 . CASNQGASNQPQHF TGTGCCAGTAATCAGGGGGCCAGCAATCAGCCCCAGCATTTT
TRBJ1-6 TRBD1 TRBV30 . CAWTGGTNSPLHF TGTGCCTGGACAGGGGGAACCAATTCACCCCTCCACTTT
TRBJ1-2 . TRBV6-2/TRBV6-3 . CASSYQFAGTRGGYTF TGTGCCAGCAGTTACCAATTCGCCGGGACTAGGGGTGGCTACACCTTC
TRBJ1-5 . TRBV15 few CATRRDSRQPQHF TGTGCCACCAGGAGGGACTCCCGGCAGCCCCAGCATTTT
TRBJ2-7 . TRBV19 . CARLHPGEQYF TGTGCCAGGCTGCACCCGGGGGAGCAGTACTTC
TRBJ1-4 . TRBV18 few CASSGGAGDEKLFF TGTGCCAGCTCAGGGGGCGCGGGAGATGAAAAACTGTTTTTT
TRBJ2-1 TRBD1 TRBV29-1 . CSVTPTGGSYNEQFF TGCAGCGTTACCCCTACAGGGGGCTCCTACAATGAGCAGTTCTTC